The 12 T cell receptor beta chains reported below all come from one sample, sequenced in a study of T cells in Graves' hyperthyroidism and ophthalmopathy. From RNA transcripts, TCR beta CDR3 regions were amplified. A set of HTBI primers served as the primers for a first-round RT-PCR of the TCR CDR3. TCRdb independently ran MiXCR on the multiplex PCR reads; one entry per CDR3 protein. The sample consists of almost 500,000 distinct CDR3 sequences, 22% of them appearing once. Sequenced sample: blood. All receptors come from a woman aged 70-85 years with Graves' ophthalmopathy.

The chain employs TRBV2 and TRBJ2-1, with 8 bases fitting TRBD1. The CDR3 covers 14 residues. J lost 12 bases, V lost 2 bases, and 9 bases had no gene match. The germline gives CDR1 SNHLY, CDR2 FYNNEI. CDR3 in DNA: TGTGCCAGCAGTGAAAGGACAGGGCCCTCAGTGCAGTTCTTC. Amino acids: CASSERTGPSVQFF.

This rearrangement joins TRBV19 to TRBJ2-1; TRBD1 aligns across 12 bases. CDR1 LNHDA and CDR2 SQIVND come from the germline V gene (reference sequence). J lost 3 bases, V lost 4 bases, and 10 bases had no gene match. The length of the CDR3 is 18 residues. The CDR3 coding sequence is TGTGCCAGTAGTACCGGGACAGGGGGCGTATCGGGCTACAATGAGCAGTTCTTC. Translating it yields CASSTGTGGVSGYNEQFF. Using reference TRBV19 and TRBJ2-1 for the parts outside the CDR3, the full variable domain is DGGITQSPKYLFRKEGQNVTLSCEQNLNHDAMYWYRQDPGQGLRLIYYSQIVNDFQKGDIAEGYSVSREKKESFPLTVTSAQKNPTAFYLCASSTGTGGVSGYNEQFFGPGTRLTVL.

This clonotype has at least ten counts. V usage is TRBV7-2 and J usage is TRBJ1-1; D is uncertain. V lost 8 bases, J lost 4 bases, and 14 bases lay in between. CDR3 size: 13 residues. CDR1 and CDR2 from the germline V gene are SGHTA and FQGNSA. CDR3 DNA: TGTGCCAGCGGCCCTCGTTATTCCACTGAAGCTTTCTTT. As protein: CASGPRYSTEAFF.

There are a few counts of this clonotype. The gene calls are TRBV7-3 and TRBJ2-2; TRBD1 matches at 8 bases. CDR1 is SGHTA and CDR2 is FQGTGA in the germline V gene. V shed 5 bases, J shed 4 bases, and the junction held 6 bases outside the gene matches. This CDR3 is built from 15 residues. CDR3 loop: CASSMQGAFTGELFF. The DNA of the CDR3 is TGTGCCAGCAGCATGCAGGGGGCTTTCACCGGGGAGCTGTTTTTT.

The chain employs TRBV29-1 and TRBJ1-1; 8 bases are shared with TRBD1. The CDR3 runs 12 residues. The germline V gene has CDR1 SQVTM and CDR2 ANQGSEA. The V and J ends lost 6 bases and 8 bases, in that order; junction bases with no gene match: 8. For the CDR3, the DNA is TGCAGCGTCAACCGACAGGGGTCCGAAGCTTTCTTT. Amino acid sequence: CSVNRQGSEAFF.

CDR3 amino acids: CASSSLRLNTEAFF. CDR3 nucleotides: TGTGCCAGCAGTTCGCTCAGGTTGAACACTGAAGCTTTCTTT. This chain uses TRBV12-3 or TRBV12-4 with TRBJ1-1; no reliable D call. V was trimmed by 4 bases and J by 0 bases, leaving 9 bases between them. This CDR3 contains 14 residues.

The rearrangement uses TRBV7-9 and TRBJ2-1, with D possibly being TRBD2 (6 bases). CDR3 size: 14 residues. Germline V CDR1 and CDR2: SEHNR, FQNEAQ (reference sequence). Trimming stripped 8 bases from V and 7 bases from J, with 18 bases between. CDR3 DNA: TGTGCCAGCCAGACCGGGAGACCCATAAATGAGCAGTTCTTC. Translated, it gives CASQTGRPINEQFF.

The rearrangement uses TRBV12-3 or TRBV12-4 and TRBJ2-6, with D possibly TRBD1 on 6 matching bases. V lost 4 bases, J lost 2 bases, and 12 bases lay in between. The length of the CDR3 is 16 residues. The CDR3 DNA follows: TGTGCCAGCAGTTCCTCCCGGGACACTGGGGCCAACGTCCTGACTTTC. It translates to CASSSSRDTGANVLTF.

This clonotype was observed a handful of times. CDR3 sequence (DNA): TGTGCCAGTAGTATAATCGGGATCGAGCAGTTCTTC. Amino acid sequence: CASSIIGIEQFF. The V call is TRBV19, the J call TRBJ2-1; D is possibly TRBD2 (5 bases). V was shortened by 2 bases and J by 10 bases, with 9 bases between the two germline ends. This CDR3 is 12 amino acids long. Germline CDR1 is LNHDA and CDR2 is SQIVND (reference sequence). Full variable domain (remainder filled in from reference TRBV19 and TRBJ2-1): DGGITQSPKYLFRKEGQNVTLSCEQNLNHDAMYWYRQDPGQGLRLIYYSQIVNDFQKGDIAEGYSVSREKKESFPLTVTSAQKNPTAFYLCASSIIGIEQFFGPGTRLTVL.

This clonotype was picked up a small number of times. This chain joins TRBV12-3 or TRBV12-4 and TRBJ2-1; no definite D call. V lost 3 bases and J 10 bases, leaving 7 bases between the germline ends. The CDR3 consists of 11 residues. The CDR3 sequence is CASSFGHEQFF. The CDR3 DNA reads as TGTGCCAGCAGTTTTGGCCACGAGCAGTTCTTC.

This clonotype came up many times. This chain joins TRBV6-6 and TRBJ2-1; TRBD2 agrees at 10 bases. The CDR3 loop spans 17 amino acids. Germline-derived CDR1 and CDR2 are MNHNY and SVGAGI (reference sequence). J was trimmed by 6 bases and V by 0 bases; bases with no gene match: 8. This CDR3 reads CASSYSPSGSSANEQFF. In DNA, the CDR3 is TGTGCCAGCAGTTACTCTCCTAGCGGGAGTTCGGCCAATGAGCAGTTCTTC.

This clonotype was picked up many times. The chain recombines TRBV9 with TRBJ1-2; D remains unclear. The CDR3 spans 11 residues. The V end was cut by 3 bases, the J end by 6 bases, with 6 bases between. In germline, CDR1 is SGDLS, CDR2 YYNGEE. The CDR3 loop is CASSAVDGYTF. The CDR3 DNA reads as TGTGCCAGCAGCGCCGTGGATGGCTACACCTTC.